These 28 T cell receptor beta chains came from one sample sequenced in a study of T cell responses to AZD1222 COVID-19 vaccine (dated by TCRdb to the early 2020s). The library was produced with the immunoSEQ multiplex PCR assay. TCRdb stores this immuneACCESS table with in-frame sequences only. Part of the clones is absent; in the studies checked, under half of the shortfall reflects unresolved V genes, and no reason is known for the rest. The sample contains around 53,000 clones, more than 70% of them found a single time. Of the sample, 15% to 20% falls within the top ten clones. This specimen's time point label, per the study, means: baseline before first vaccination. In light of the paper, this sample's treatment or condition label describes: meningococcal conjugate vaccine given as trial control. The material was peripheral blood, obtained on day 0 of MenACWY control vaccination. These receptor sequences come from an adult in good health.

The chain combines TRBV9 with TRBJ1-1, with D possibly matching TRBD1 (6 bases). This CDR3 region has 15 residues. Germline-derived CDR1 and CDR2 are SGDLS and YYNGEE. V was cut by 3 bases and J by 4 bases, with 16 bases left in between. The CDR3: CASSGTGRGVTEAFF. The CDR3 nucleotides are TGTGCCAGCAGCGGAACAGGGAGAGGTGTCACTGAAGCTTTCTTT.

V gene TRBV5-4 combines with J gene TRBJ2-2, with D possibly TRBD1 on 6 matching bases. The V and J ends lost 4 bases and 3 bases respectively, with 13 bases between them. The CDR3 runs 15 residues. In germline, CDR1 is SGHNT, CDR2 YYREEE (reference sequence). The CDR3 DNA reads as TGTGCCAGCAGCCCTGGACAGCGTGACACCGGGGAGCTGTTTTTT. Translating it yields CASSPGQRDTGELFF.

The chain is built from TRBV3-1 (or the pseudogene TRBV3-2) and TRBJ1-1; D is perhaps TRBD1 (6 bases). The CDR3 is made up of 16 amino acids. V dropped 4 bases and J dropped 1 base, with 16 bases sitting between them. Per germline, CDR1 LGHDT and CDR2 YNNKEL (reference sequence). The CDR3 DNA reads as TGTGCCAGCAGCCCGACAGGAGAGGGGAAGAACACTGAAGCTTTCTTT. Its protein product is CASSPTGEGKNTEAFF.

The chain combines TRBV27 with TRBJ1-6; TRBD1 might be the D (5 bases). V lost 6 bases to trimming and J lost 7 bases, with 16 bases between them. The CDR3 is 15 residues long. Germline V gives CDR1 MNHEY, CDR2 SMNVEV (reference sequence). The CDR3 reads CASRNTGTSNSPLHF. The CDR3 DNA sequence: TGTGCCAGCAGGAATACCGGGACCTCCAATTCACCCCTCCACTTT.

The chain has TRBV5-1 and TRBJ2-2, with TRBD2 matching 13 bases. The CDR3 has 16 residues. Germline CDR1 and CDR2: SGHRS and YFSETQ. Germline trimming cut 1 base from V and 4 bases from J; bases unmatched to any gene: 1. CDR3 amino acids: CASSLTSGRATGELFF. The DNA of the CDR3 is TGCGCCAGCAGCTTGACTAGCGGGAGGGCCACCGGGGAGCTGTTTTTT. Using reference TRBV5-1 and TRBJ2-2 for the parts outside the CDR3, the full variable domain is KAGVTQTPRYLIKTRGQQVTLSCSPISGHRSVSWYQQTPGQGLQFLFEYFSETQRNKGNFPGRFSGRQFSNSRSEMNVSTLELGDSALYLCASSLTSGRATGELFFGEGSRLTVL.

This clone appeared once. The CDR3 here is CASSELSGGEQYF. As DNA, the CDR3 is TGTGCCAGCAGTGAATTATCGGGGGGCGAGCAGTACTTC. The V gene is TRBV6-4, the J gene TRBJ2-7; 7 bases line up with TRBD2. The V segment lost 3 bases and the J segment 6 bases; nucleotides outside the gene matches: 5. The CDR3 sequence is 13 residues long. Germline V gene data show CDR1 as MRHNA and CDR2 as SNTAGT.

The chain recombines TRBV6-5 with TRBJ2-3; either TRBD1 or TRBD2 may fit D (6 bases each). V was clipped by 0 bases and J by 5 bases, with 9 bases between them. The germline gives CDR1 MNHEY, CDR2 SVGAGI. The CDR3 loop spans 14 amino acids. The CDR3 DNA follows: TGTGCCAGCAGTTACTCACGGGGGCAAGATACGCAGTATTTT. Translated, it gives CASSYSRGQDTQYF.

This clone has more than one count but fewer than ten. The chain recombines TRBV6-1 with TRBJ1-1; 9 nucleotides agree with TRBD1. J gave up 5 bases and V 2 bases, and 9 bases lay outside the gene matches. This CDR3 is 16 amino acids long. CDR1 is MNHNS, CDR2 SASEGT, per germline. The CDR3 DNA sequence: TGTGCCAGCAGTGAACCGTACGGGGGGACAGGGACTGAAGCTTTCTTT. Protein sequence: CASSEPYGGTGTEAFF.

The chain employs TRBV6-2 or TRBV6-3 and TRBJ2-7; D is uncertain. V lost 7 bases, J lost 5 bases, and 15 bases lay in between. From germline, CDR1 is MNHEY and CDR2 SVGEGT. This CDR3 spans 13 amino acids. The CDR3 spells CASIPPGAHEQYF. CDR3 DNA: TGTGCCAGCATCCCCCCGGGCGCGCACGAGCAGTACTTC.

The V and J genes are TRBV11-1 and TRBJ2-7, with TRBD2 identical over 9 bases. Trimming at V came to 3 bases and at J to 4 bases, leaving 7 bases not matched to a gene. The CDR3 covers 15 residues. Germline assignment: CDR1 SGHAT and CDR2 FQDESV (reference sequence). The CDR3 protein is CASSLWSSGNYEQYF. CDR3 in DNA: TGTGCCAGCAGCTTGTGGTCTAGCGGGAATTACGAGCAGTACTTC.

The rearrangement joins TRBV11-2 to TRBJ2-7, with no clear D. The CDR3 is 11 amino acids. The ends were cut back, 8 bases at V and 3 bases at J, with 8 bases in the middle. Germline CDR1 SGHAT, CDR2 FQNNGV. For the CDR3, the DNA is TGTGCCAGCGGGTCCAACTACGAGCAGTACTTC. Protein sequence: CASGSNYEQYF.

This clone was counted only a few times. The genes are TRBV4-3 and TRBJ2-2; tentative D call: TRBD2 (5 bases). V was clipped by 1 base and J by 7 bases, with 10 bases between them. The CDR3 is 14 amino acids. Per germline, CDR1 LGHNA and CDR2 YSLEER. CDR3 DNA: TGCGCCAGCAGCCAAGTCCGGGGTGGCGGGGAGCTGTTTTTT. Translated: CASSQVRGGGELFF.

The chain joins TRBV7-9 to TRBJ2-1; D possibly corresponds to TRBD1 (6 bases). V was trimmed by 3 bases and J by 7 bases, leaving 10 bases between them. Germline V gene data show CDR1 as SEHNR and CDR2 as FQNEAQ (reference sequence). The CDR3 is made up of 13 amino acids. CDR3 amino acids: CASSFTGPNEQFF. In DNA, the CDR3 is TGTGCCAGCAGCTTCACAGGGCCGAATGAGCAGTTCTTC.

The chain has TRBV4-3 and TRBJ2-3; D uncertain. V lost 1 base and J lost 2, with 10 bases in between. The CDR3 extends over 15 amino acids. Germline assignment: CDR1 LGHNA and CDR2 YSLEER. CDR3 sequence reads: CASSQGSENTDTQYF. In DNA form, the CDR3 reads TGCGCCAGCAGCCAAGGGTCTGAGAACACAGATACGCAGTATTTT.

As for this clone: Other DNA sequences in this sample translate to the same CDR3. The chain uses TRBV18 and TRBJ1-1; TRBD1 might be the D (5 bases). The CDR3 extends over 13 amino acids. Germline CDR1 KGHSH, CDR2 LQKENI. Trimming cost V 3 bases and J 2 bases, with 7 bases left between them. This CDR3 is CASSPTGNTEAFF. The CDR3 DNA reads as TGTGCCAGCTCACCTACAGGAAACACTGAAGCTTTCTTT. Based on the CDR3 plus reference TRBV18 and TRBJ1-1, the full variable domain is NAGVMQNPRHLVRRRGQEARLRCSPMKGHSHVYWYRQLPEEGLKFMVYLQKENIIDESGMPKERFSAEFPKEGPSILRIQQVVRGDSAAYFCASSPTGNTEAFFGQGTRLTVV.

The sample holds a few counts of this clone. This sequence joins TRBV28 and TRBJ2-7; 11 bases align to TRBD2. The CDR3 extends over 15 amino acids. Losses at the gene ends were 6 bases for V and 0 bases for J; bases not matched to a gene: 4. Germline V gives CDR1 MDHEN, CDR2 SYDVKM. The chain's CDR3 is CASRQGLAASYEQYF. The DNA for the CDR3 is TGTGCCAGCAGACAGGGACTAGCGGCCTCCTACGAGCAGTACTTC.

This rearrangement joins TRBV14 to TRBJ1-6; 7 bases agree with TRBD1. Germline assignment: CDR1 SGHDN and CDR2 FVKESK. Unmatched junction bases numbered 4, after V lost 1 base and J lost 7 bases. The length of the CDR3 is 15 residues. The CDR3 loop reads CASSQGQGENSPLHF. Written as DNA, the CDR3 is TGTGCCAGCAGCCAAGGGCAGGGGGAGAATTCACCCCTCCACTTT.

DNA for the CDR3: TGCGCCAGCAGCCCCGAAGGACGACAAAGCGGCTACACCTTC. It is translated as CASSPEGRQSGYTF. The J gene is TRBJ1-2, the V gene TRBV5-1; D is unclear. Trimming stripped 4 bases from V and 8 bases from J, with 18 bases between. This CDR3 is 14 amino acids long. The germline CDR1 and CDR2 sequences are SGHRS and YFSETQ.

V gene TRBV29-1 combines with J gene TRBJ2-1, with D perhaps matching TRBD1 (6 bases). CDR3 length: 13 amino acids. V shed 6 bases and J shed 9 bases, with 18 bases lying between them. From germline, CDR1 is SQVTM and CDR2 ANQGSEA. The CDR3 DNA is TGCAGCGTACGGGAAGGGGGTCGTGGTGAGCAGTTCTTC. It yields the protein CSVREGGRGEQFF.

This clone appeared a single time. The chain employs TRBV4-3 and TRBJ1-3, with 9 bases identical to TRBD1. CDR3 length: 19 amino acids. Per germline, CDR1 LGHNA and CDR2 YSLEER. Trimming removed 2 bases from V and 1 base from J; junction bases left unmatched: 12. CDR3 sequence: CASSQRPGGQGPSGNTIYF. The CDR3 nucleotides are TGCGCCAGCAGCCAACGTCCGGGGGGACAGGGACCGTCTGGAAACACCATATATTTT.

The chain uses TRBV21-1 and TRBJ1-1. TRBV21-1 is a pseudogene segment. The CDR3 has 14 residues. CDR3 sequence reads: CASSKSPPNTEAFF. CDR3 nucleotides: TGTGCCAGCAGCAAATCACCTCCGAACACTGAAGCTTTCTTT.

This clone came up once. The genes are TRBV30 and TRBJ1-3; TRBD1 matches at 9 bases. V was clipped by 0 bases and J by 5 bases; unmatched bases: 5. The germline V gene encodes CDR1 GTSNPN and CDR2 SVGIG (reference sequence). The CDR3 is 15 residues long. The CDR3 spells CAWSVPGQGRNTIYF. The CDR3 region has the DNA TGTGCCTGGAGTGTACCGGGACAGGGTAGAAACACCATATATTTT.

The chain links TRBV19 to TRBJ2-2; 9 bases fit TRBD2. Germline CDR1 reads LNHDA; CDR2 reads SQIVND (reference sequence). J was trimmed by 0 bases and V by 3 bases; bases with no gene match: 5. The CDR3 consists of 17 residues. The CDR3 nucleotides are TGTGCCAGTAGTATTAAGCCTAGCGGGACGAACACCGGGGAGCTGTTTTTT. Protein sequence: CASSIKPSGTNTGELFF.

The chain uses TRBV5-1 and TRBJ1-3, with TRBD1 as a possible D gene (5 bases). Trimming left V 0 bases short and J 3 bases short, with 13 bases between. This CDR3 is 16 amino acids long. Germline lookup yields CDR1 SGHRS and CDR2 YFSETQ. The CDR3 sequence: CASSLGPGPDGNTIYF. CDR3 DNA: TGCGCCAGCAGCTTGGGGCCGGGACCAGATGGAAACACCATATATTTT. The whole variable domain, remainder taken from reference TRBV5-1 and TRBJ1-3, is KAGVTQTPRYLIKTRGQQVTLSCSPISGHRSVSWYQQTPGQGLQFLFEYFSETQRNKGNFPGRFSGRQFSNSRSEMNVSTLELGDSALYLCASSLGPGPDGNTIYFGEGSWLTVV.

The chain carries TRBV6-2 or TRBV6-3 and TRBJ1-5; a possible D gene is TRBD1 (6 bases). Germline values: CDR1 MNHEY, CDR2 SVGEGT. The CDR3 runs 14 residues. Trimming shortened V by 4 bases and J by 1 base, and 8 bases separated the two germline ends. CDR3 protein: CASSLGHSNQPQHF. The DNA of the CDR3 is TGTGCCAGCAGTTTGGGACACAGCAATCAGCCCCAGCATTTT.

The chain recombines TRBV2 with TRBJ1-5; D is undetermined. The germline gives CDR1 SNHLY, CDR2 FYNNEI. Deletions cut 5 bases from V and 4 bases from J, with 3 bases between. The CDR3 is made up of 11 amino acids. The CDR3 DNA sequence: TGTGCCAGCAGTAATAATCAGCCCCAGCATTTT. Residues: CASSNNQPQHF.

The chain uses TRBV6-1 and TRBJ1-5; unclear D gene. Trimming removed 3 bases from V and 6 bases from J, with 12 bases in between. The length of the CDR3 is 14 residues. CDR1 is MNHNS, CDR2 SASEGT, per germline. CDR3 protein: CASSDKGLRQPQHF. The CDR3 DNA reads TGTGCCAGCAGTGATAAAGGGTTGCGTCAGCCCCAGCATTTT.

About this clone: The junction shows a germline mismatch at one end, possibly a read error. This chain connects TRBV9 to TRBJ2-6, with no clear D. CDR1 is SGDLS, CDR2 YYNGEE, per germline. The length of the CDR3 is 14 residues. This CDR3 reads CASSKASAANVLTF. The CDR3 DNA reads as TGTGCCAGCAGCAAGGCTTCTGCGGCCAACGTCCTGACTTTC.